This T cell receptor beta chain was identified in a study of T cell repertoires in cytomegalovirus infection. For the study at large: Alongside well-studied HLA-B-restricted CMV epitopes, recently identified HLA-C-restricted CMV epitopes were also used.

As for this clonotype: Its antigen remains unidentified.

MiXCR, run by TCRdb on the reads, gives a single entry per CDR3 protein. The sample includes approximately 220,000 distinct CDR3 sequences, 35% to 40% of them seen just once. From germline, CDR1 is SNHLY and CDR2 FYNNEI. This CDR3 spans 10 amino acids. Trimming stripped 7 bases from V and 6 bases from J, with 4 bases between. J is TRBJ2-1 and V is TRBV2; no reliable D call. The receptor's source is a human donor in good health (CMV status not recorded). Some clones in this sample may be carry-over from other donors' samples. The sample here was CD8+ T cells from cultured PBMCs, taken from culture after CMV antigen stimulation. CDR3 nucleotides: TGTGCCAGCATGGGCAATGAGCAGTTCTTC. Its protein product is CASMGNEQFF.